This T cell receptor beta chain derives from a study of cytomegalovirus exposure and HLA in healthy donors. PCR primers comprised 60 Vbeta and 13 Jbeta primers. As processed by the authors: Counted up in a later analysis, unique TCR beta chains came to some 82 million, with around 11 million shared. TCRdb keeps only in-frame clones here, not all; method: immunoSEQ multiplex PCR. V, J and clone size derive from that table, while D and trimming were established from the DNA sequence. The table has approximately 100,000 clones, 65% to 80% seen once. The study, taken as a whole, reports: Exclusion as indistinguishable affected some V segments, including TRBV6-2 and TRBV6-3. A reported reduction in N-insertions relative to the 666-donor mean was seen in an Asian-associated ancestry cluster in a later analysis. Reports indicate that TCR beta sequences accurately predicted the HLA-A and HLA-B alleles of most subjects.

Germline trimming cut 5 bases from V and 5 bases from J; bases unmatched to any gene: 4. Germline assignment: CDR1 SNHLY and CDR2 FYNNEI. CDR3 length equals 13 residues. As to this clone: Its antigen remains unknown. Within the sample, other DNA sequences also encode this same CDR3.

Material: PBMCs. This chain uses TRBV2 with TRBJ2-7; 9 bases fit TRBD1. This clonotype was obtained from a male donor in good health and CMV-seropositive. The CDR3 DNA reads TGTGCCAGCAGTCGGGACAGGGTAAACGAGCAGTACTTC. Its protein is CASSRDRVNEQYF.